The 18 T cell receptor beta chains below all came from one sample that was sequenced in a study of regulatory T cells in long-lasting Graves disease. iRepertoire HTBI primers and Arm-PCR of CDR3 regions built TCR beta libraries. TCRdb independently ran MiXCR on the multiplex PCR reads; one entry per CDR3 protein. The sample yields roughly 360,000 distinct CDR3 sequences, approximately 25% seen once. The time point here: persistent/refractory GD, antithyroid drugs over 5 years with positive TRAb. Construction of the TCR library relied on RNA isolated from PBMCs. Sequenced material: peripheral blood mononuclear cells (PBMCs), taken when the disease was refractory, from a patient treated with antithyroid drugs. All receptors derive from a woman in her thirties or forties with Graves disease.

The chain has TRBV28 and TRBJ2-5; D gene ambiguous. The J call is uncertain, as TRBJ2-1 better fits the DNA end. The CDR3 spans 13 residues. Germline CDR1 and CDR2: MDHEN and SYDVKM. CDR3: CASSLFGYNEQFF. The CDR3 nucleotides read TGTGCCAGCAGCCTATTCGGGTACAATGAGCAGTTCTTC.

This clonotype was observed a few times. V usage is TRBV7-2 and J usage is TRBJ2-7; D gene uncertain. Germline V CDR1 and CDR2: SGHTA, FQGNSA. With 5 bases removed from V and 0 bases from J, the gap between germline ends came to 11 bases. The CDR3 contains 14 residues. CDR3 DNA sequence: TGTGCCAGCAGCCATTACCCTAGCTCCTACGAGCAGTACTTC. Translation gives CASSHYPSSYEQYF.

This clonotype has a count of ten or more. The chain has TRBV28 and TRBJ1-5, with D possibly being TRBD1 (6 bases). This CDR3 contains 16 residues. V lost 4 bases to trimming and J lost 1 base, with 14 bases between them. Germline loops: CDR1 MDHEN, CDR2 SYDVKM. CDR3 sequence (DNA): TGTGCCAGCAGTTATCTGAGGGGGGCAAGCAATCAGCCCCAGCATTTT. This sequence encodes CASSYLRGASNQPQHF.

This clonotype was recorded at least ten times. This chain joins TRBV12-3 or TRBV12-4 and TRBJ2-7; perhaps D is TRBD1 or TRBD2 (6 bases each). The V gene lost 7 bases and the J gene lost 5 bases, with 12 bases spanning the gap. The CDR3 loop spans 12 amino acids. The CDR3 nucleotides read TGTGCCAGCAAAGGGGGGAACCACGAGCAGTACTTC. Protein: CASKGGNHEQYF.

There are many counts of this clonotype. The gene calls are TRBV28 and TRBJ1-4; D not resolved. V was cut by 0 bases and J by 7 bases, with 12 bases left in between. From germline, CDR1 is MDHEN and CDR2 SYDVKM. The CDR3 covers 15 residues. The CDR3 reads CASSLWTLNAEKLFF. In nucleotides, the CDR3 is TGTGCCAGCAGTTTATGGACCCTTAATGCTGAAAAACTGTTTTTT.

The chain carries TRBV19 and TRBJ2-5; TRBD2 matches 13 bases. CDR3 length: 17 amino acids. With V trimmed by 4 bases and J by 2 bases, 7 bases remained unmatched. Germline-derived CDR1 and CDR2 are LNHDA and SQIVND (reference sequence). In DNA form, the CDR3 reads TGTGCCAGTAGTACTGGGACTAGCGGGGACGGGCAAGAGACCCAGTACTTC. Protein: CASSTGTSGDGQETQYF. The full variable domain, in which reference TRBV19 and TRBJ2-5 provide the parts outside the CDR3, is DGGITQSPKYLFRKEGQNVTLSCEQNLNHDAMYWYRQDPGQGLRLIYYSQIVNDFQKGDIAEGYSVSREKKESFPLTVTSAQKNPTAFYLCASSTGTSGDGQETQYFGPGTRLLVL.

This clonotype has a count of ten or more. A much larger clone is a single base away; this may be a read error. The rearrangement joins TRBV3-1 to TRBJ2-5, with D uncertain. Germline loops: CDR1 LGHDT, CDR2 YNNKEL (reference sequence). The CDR3 consists of 11 residues. V shed 1 base and J shed 7 bases, with 4 bases lying between them. CDR3 coding DNA: TGTGCCAGCAGCCAAGGGGGGACCCAGTACTTC. It is translated as CASSQGGTQYF.

This clonotype was counted between two and nine times. CDR3 residues: CSATLPSGFSYEQYF. CDR3 DNA sequence: TGCAGTGCTACCCTCCCCTCGGGATTCTCCTACGAGCAGTACTTC. The chain has TRBV20-1 and TRBJ2-7; tentative D call: TRBD2 (5 bases). Trimming left V 4 bases short and J 0 bases short, with 16 bases between. The CDR3 contains 15 residues. Germline-derived CDR1 and CDR2 are DFQATT and SNEGSKA (reference sequence).

The table lists this clonotype with a few counts. This chain links TRBV6-1 with TRBJ2-4, with a weak D call TRBD1 (6 bases). Germline values: CDR1 MNHNS, CDR2 SASEGT. This CDR3 spans 14 amino acids. Between the trimmed V and J ends, which lost 5 bases and 8 bases, there was a span of 16 bases. The CDR3 DNA reads TGTGCCAGCAGTAGGTATCAGGGGTTGGACATTCAGTACTTC. This sequence encodes CASSRYQGLDIQYF.

This clonotype was picked up one time. The chain links TRBV28 to TRBJ2-1; no clear D gene. Germline V CDR1 and CDR2: MDHEN, SYDVKM. V lost 7 bases, J lost 3 bases, and 10 bases lay in between. This CDR3 contains 13 residues. The CDR3 protein is CASTDFYYNEQFF. The CDR3 bases are TGTGCCAGCACAGATTTCTACTACAATGAGCAGTTCTTC. Filled out from reference TRBV28 and TRBJ2-1, the complete variable domain reads DVKVTQSSRYLVKRTGEKVFLECVQDMDHENMFWYRQDPGLGLRLIYFSYDVKMKEKGDIPEGYSVSREKKERFSLILESASTNQTSMYLCASTDFYYNEQFFGPGTRLTVL.

This clonotype came up a few times. The gene calls are TRBV18 and TRBJ2-2; D tentatively reads TRBD1 or TRBD2 (5 bases each). Germline CDR1 reads KGHSH; CDR2 reads LQKENI. The CDR3 runs 14 residues. The germline V and J ends were trimmed by 0 bases and 6 bases, with 8 bases remaining between them. The CDR3 DNA sequence: TGTGCCAGCTCACCACCGGGGGATGCCGGGGAGCTGTTTTTT. As protein: CASSPPGDAGELFF. Combining the CDR3 with reference TRBV18 and TRBJ2-2 gives the whole variable domain NAGVMQNPRHLVRRRGQEARLRCSPMKGHSHVYWYRQLPEEGLKFMVYLQKENIIDESGMPKERFSAEFPKEGPSILRIQQVVRGDSAAYFCASSPPGDAGELFFGEGSRLTVL.

This clonotype was seen more than once but under ten times. This sequence joins TRBV20-1 and TRBJ1-1; perhaps TRBD1 as D (6 bases). The V gene's germline CDR1 is DFQATT and CDR2 SNEGSKA (reference sequence). V lost 3 bases and J 9 bases, leaving 23 bases between the germline ends. This CDR3 comprises 15 residues. The CDR3, as DNA: TGCAGTGCTAGGGGGGGGAGACGGGACACCTTTAAAGCTTTCTTT. As protein: CSARGGRRDTFKAFF.

The table lists this clonotype with many counts. This chain connects TRBV11-2 to TRBJ1-5; possible D gene TRBD1, 6 bases. V was trimmed by 5 bases and J by 3 bases, leaving 11 bases between them. The CDR3 is 14 amino acids. Per germline, CDR1 SGHAT and CDR2 FQNNGV. CDR3 nucleotides: TGTGCCAGCAGCCGAGGGGGGGACAATCAGCCCCAGCATTTT. Protein: CASSRGGDNQPQHF.

This clonotype was seen ten or more times. CDR3 residues: CAIRGGSDYEQYF. The DNA of the CDR3 is TGTGCCATCAGGGGAGGATCTGACTACGAGCAGTACTTC. V usage is TRBV10-3 and J usage is TRBJ2-7, with TRBD2 as a possible D gene (6 bases). Germline V gene data show CDR1 as ENHRY and CDR2 as SYGVKD. V was pared by 6 bases and J by 3 bases, with 12 bases between. This CDR3 has 13 residues.

Remarks on this clonotype: A much larger clone lies one base from this, so it may be a read error. The CDR3 DNA sequence: TGTGCCAGCAGCCCAGCCGGAGCATGGAGGGCCCAAGGGACCCAGTACTTC. The encoded protein is CASSPAGAWRAQGTQYF. V usage is TRBV11-2 and J usage is TRBJ2-5; perhaps TRBD2 as D (6 bases). CDR1 is SGHAT, CDR2 FQNNGV, per germline. CDR3 size: 17 residues.

The rearrangement joins TRBV28 to TRBJ2-5; 9 nucleotides match TRBD2. CDR1 MDHEN and CDR2 SYDVKM come from the germline V gene. With V trimmed by 3 bases and J by 5 bases, 19 bases remained unmatched. CDR3 length equals 19 residues. The CDR3 is CASSLLHSGREGLKETQYF. The CDR3 DNA sequence: TGTGCCAGCAGTTTGCTACATAGTGGGCGGGAGGGCCTTAAGGAGACCCAGTACTTC.

This chain's CDR3 is CASSLTGYPEAFF. In nucleotides, the CDR3 is TGTGCCAGCTCACTCACAGGGTACCCTGAAGCTTTCTTT. The chain has TRBV18 and TRBJ1-1, with D perhaps TRBD1 (6 bases). The V end lost 4 bases, the J end lost 6 bases, and 12 bases lay between the germline ends. CDR1 and CDR2 (germline): KGHSH, LQKENI. There are 13 residues in the CDR3.

This clonotype was found many times. The chain is built from TRBV27 and TRBJ2-7, with 7 bases fitting TRBD2. J was trimmed by 6 bases and V by 5 bases; bases with no gene match: 10. The CDR3 sequence is 14 residues long. The germline CDR1 and CDR2 sequences are MNHEY and SMNVEV (reference sequence). In DNA, the CDR3 is TGTGCCAGCAGTCCCCGGGGAGGGGTCCGCGAGCAGTACTTC. Translation gives CASSPRGGVREQYF.